The entry below gives a single T cell receptor (beta chain) sequence along with its context. Its antigen remains undetermined. No quality values exist for individual bases; no much larger clone is one base distant. V and J are truncated by 3 bases and 3 bases respectively, leaving an intervening sequence of 24 bases. From cysteine to phenylalanine, the CDR3 is 18 amino acids long. Only the CDR3 portion is preserved as DNA: 54 bases, with reading frame beginning at the first base. From the germline V gene, CDR1 is MNHEY and CDR2 is SVGEGT. This sample is part of a study of blood T cell repertoires in COVID-19 (dated by TCRdb to about 2020). About the full investigation: Samples covering the acute and convalescent phases of COVID-19 were provided by collaborators in the United States, Italy and Spain. The prospective study material was composed of cDNA or gDNA derived from T cells, B-cell-depleted T cells, or PBMCs. Subjects who had been exposed to COVID-19, were actively infected with it, or had recovered from it provided the deeply sampled blood TCRbeta repertoires that made up the dataset. The repertoires were released in a freely available public database meant as a resource for research on the immune response to SARS-CoV-2. The samples were drawn from the first 160 participants of the ongoing ImmuneRACE study and from 1,200 or so subjects provided by 6 global collaborators. A de-identified subject ID, COVID-19 status, age in years and sex were almost always included in the sample metadata. Where available, HLA class I and class II types were taken from metadata supplied by the sample provider and were not determined by assay-based typing. What the research found in general, with its limitations: How much clinical and demographic metadata was included differed by source and by participant, and the metadata was provided uncurated.

Collaborating institutions collected whole blood in K2EDTA tubes following their own protocols. For TCRbeta analysis, collaborator samples were shipped as frozen whole blood, as isolated PBMCs, or as DNA extracted from either sample type. The immunoSEQ Assay, a bias-controlled multiplex PCR, was used to amplify TCRbeta CDR3 regions from genomic DNA. The published analysis was carried out like this. The number of nucleated cells in each sample was estimated by amplification of reference gene primers within the assay. To quantify the absolute abundance of each unique TCRbeta CDR3 rearrangement, sequence reads were collapsed and filtered. For each sample, productive Simpson clonality was calculated as the square root of Simpson's diversity index over productive rearrangements. The immuneACCESS repertoire file appears here via TCRdb, limited to in-frame rearrangements. These files lack a portion of the clones; in checked studies, under half of the deficit traces to unresolved V genes, and the cause of the others is not known. V, J and clone size are taken as reported in that table, and D and trimming were inferred from the DNA itself. Counted in this sample were fewer than 80,000 clones; around 88% of them appeared once. 8.3% of the sample goes to the ten largest clones.

The source material was peripheral blood. This sequence uses TRBV6-2 or TRBV6-3 and TRBJ2-7; the D segment could be TRBD2, given 6 matching bases. This receptor was identified in a man aged 25-45 years with acute or convalescent COVID-19. The CDR3 protein sequence reads: CASSYVLTGLQHRYEQYF. The nucleotide sequence is TGTGCCAGCAGTTATGTGCTAACGGGACTCCAACACCGCTACGAGCAGTACTTC.